The rows below give T cell receptor beta chains drawn from one sample of a study of blood T cell repertoires in COVID-19. Sequencing was performed with immunoSEQ multiplex PCR; in TCRdb, only in-frame clones are kept and a portion is missing. The sample lists about 300,000 clones, over 75% occurring once. The sample was PBMCs or T cells enriched from blood (not recorded which). Receptors originate from a man aged 25-45 years who had recovered from COVID-19. Each CDR3 is given with its conserved first and last residue. Each record gives: D gene, V gene, clone size, J gene, CDR3 protein, CDR3 DNA. D genes are given only for firm matches. Expanded clones get a size class; other rows say once, few or many, or leave the size out.

D gene: NA
V gene: TRBV11-2
clone size: NA
J gene: TRBJ2-1
CDR3 protein: CASSLGTPHNEQFF
CDR3 DNA: TGTGCCAGCAGCCTCGGGACTCCTCACAATGAGCAGTTCTTC

D gene: NA
V gene: TRBV4-1
clone size: NA
J gene: TRBJ2-7
CDR3 protein: CASSHQVSSSYEQYF
CDR3 DNA: TGCGCCAGCAGCCATCAAGTTTCTAGCTCCTACGAGCAGTACTTC

D gene: NA
V gene: TRBV3-1/TRBV3-2
clone size: NA
J gene: TRBJ2-3
CDR3 protein: CASSQVTSTDTQYF
CDR3 DNA: TGTGCCAGCAGCCAAGTCACAAGCACAGATACGCAGTATTTT

D gene: TRBD2
V gene: TRBV6-5
clone size: NA
J gene: TRBJ2-7
CDR3 protein: CASSYRGGGGYEQYF
CDR3 DNA: TGTGCCAGCAGTTACCGGGGGGGTGGCGGCTACGAGCAGTACTTC

D gene: TRBD1
V gene: TRBV5-6
clone size: NA
J gene: TRBJ1-2
CDR3 protein: CASSLRTGGYGYTF
CDR3 DNA: TGTGCCAGCAGCTTGAGAACAGGGGGCTATGGCTACACCTTC

D gene: TRBD2
V gene: TRBV24-1
clone size: few
J gene: TRBJ2-7
CDR3 protein: CATSGLTSGAYEQYF
CDR3 DNA: TGTGCCACCAGTGGCTTGACTAGCGGTGCCTACGAGCAGTACTTC

D gene: TRBD1
V gene: TRBV7-9
clone size: NA
J gene: TRBJ2-3
CDR3 protein: CASSSTGYTDTQYF
CDR3 DNA: TGTGCCAGCAGCTCGACAGGGTACACAGATACGCAGTATTTT

D gene: NA
V gene: TRBV6-5
clone size: once
J gene: TRBJ2-7
CDR3 protein: CASNTRNYEQYF
CDR3 DNA: TGTGCCAGCAATACCAGGAACTACGAGCAGTACTTC

D gene: TRBD2
V gene: TRBV11-2
clone size: NA
J gene: TRBJ2-7
CDR3 protein: CASSFVPGTSGSIMYF
CDR3 DNA: TGTGCCAGCAGCTTTGTACCCGGGACTAGCGGGAGTATTATGTACTTC

D gene: NA
V gene: TRBV11-2
clone size: NA
J gene: TRBJ2-2
CDR3 protein: CASSRGPNTGELFF
CDR3 DNA: TGTGCCAGCAGCCGGGGTCCGAACACCGGGGAGCTGTTTTTT

D gene: TRBD1
V gene: TRBV12-3/TRBV12-4
clone size: once
J gene: TRBJ2-1
CDR3 protein: CASRRTGSNEQFF
CDR3 DNA: TGTGCCAGCAGACGGACAGGGAGCAATGAGCAGTTCTTC

D gene: TRBD2
V gene: TRBV27
clone size: NA
J gene: TRBJ2-7
CDR3 protein: CASSLLGGRNSYEQYF
CDR3 DNA: TGTGCCAGCAGTTTACTGGGAGGGCGGAACTCCTACGAGCAGTACTTC

D gene: TRBD2
V gene: TRBV3-1/TRBV3-2
clone size: NA
J gene: TRBJ2-3
CDR3 protein: CASSPPPGLDSLSTDTQYF
CDR3 DNA: TGTGCCAGCAGCCCACCCCCGGGACTAGACTCCTTGAGCACAGATACGCAGTATTTT

D gene: NA
V gene: TRBV5-4
clone size: NA
J gene: TRBJ2-5
CDR3 protein: CASSLVRGEETQYF
CDR3 DNA: TGTGCCAGCAGCTTGGTTAGAGGCGAAGAGACCCAGTACTTC

D gene: NA
V gene: TRBV12-3/TRBV12-4
clone size: NA
J gene: TRBJ2-3
CDR3 protein: CASSQTGTQYF
CDR3 DNA: TGTGCCAGCAGCCAAACAGGCACGCAGTATTTT

D gene: TRBD1
V gene: TRBV5-5
clone size: NA
J gene: TRBJ2-7
CDR3 protein: CATTGTGTNEQYF
CDR3 DNA: TGTGCCACTACGGGGACAGGGACGAACGAGCAGTACTTC

D gene: NA
V gene: TRBV24-1
clone size: NA
J gene: TRBJ2-1
CDR3 protein: CATSDLRRGEQFF
CDR3 DNA: TGTGCCACCAGTGATTTAAGGAGGGGCGAGCAGTTCTTC

D gene: TRBD2
V gene: TRBV19
clone size: NA
J gene: TRBJ2-1
CDR3 protein: CASSMGSGGNEQFF
CDR3 DNA: TGTGCCAGTAGTATGGGTAGCGGGGGCAATGAGCAGTTCTTC

D gene: NA
V gene: TRBV12-5
clone size: NA
J gene: TRBJ2-6
CDR3 protein: CASGSRGSGANVLTF
CDR3 DNA: TGTGCTAGTGGTTCCCGGGGGTCCGGGGCCAACGTCCTGACTTTC

D gene: NA
V gene: TRBV7-2
clone size: NA
J gene: TRBJ1-1
CDR3 protein: CASSLYRNTEAFF
CDR3 DNA: TGTGCCAGCAGCTTGTACAGAAACACTGAAGCTTTCTTT

D gene: NA
V gene: TRBV4-1
clone size: NA
J gene: TRBJ2-7
CDR3 protein: CASSQTGSSYEQYF
CDR3 DNA: TGCGCCAGCAGCCAGACGGGGAGCTCCTACGAGCAGTACTTC

D gene: TRBD1
V gene: TRBV10-3
clone size: NA
J gene: TRBJ1-3
CDR3 protein: CAIRGQGTGTGNTIYF
CDR3 DNA: TGTGCCATCAGGGGACAGGGGACGGGTACTGGAAACACCATATATTTT

D gene: NA
V gene: TRBV29-1
clone size: once
J gene: TRBJ2-1
CDR3 protein: CSVEGVDEGIDEQFF
CDR3 DNA: TGCAGCGTTGAAGGAGTCGACGAGGGCATCGATGAGCAGTTCTTC

D gene: NA
V gene: TRBV6-6
clone size: NA
J gene: TRBJ2-7
CDR3 protein: CASKTLSYEQYF
CDR3 DNA: TGTGCATCAAAGACTCTCTCCTACGAGCAGTACTTC

D gene: NA
V gene: TRBV7-9
clone size: NA
J gene: TRBJ1-4
CDR3 protein: CASSPPGGDEKLFF
CDR3 DNA: TGTGCCAGCAGCCCCCCGGGGGGGGATGAAAAACTGTTTTTT

D gene: NA
V gene: TRBV18
clone size: NA
J gene: TRBJ2-7
CDR3 protein: CASSRGDTNYEQYF
CDR3 DNA: TGTGCCAGCTCCCGCGGGGATACAAATTACGAGCAGTACTTC

D gene: NA
V gene: TRBV19
clone size: NA
J gene: TRBJ1-5
CDR3 protein: CASTLGQLYVQPQHF
CDR3 DNA: TGTGCCAGTACCCTCGGACAGTTATACGTTCAGCCCCAGCATTTT

D gene: TRBD1
V gene: TRBV5-1
clone size: NA
J gene: TRBJ1-6
CDR3 protein: CASSLASGGANSPLHF
CDR3 DNA: TGCGCCAGCAGCTTGGCCTCAGGGGGAGCTAATTCACCCCTCCACTTT

D gene: TRBD2
V gene: TRBV3-1/TRBV3-2
clone size: few
J gene: TRBJ2-1
CDR3 protein: CASSPWTSGGYNEQFF
CDR3 DNA: TGTGCCAGCAGCCCCTGGACTAGCGGGGGTTACAATGAGCAGTTCTTC

D gene: NA
V gene: TRBV5-1
clone size: NA
J gene: TRBJ1-6
CDR3 protein: CASSLGDRSYNSPLHF
CDR3 DNA: TGCGCCAGCAGCTTGGGCGACAGGTCCTATAATTCACCCCTCCACTTT